The 25 T cell receptor beta chains reported below all come from one sample, sequenced in a study of blood T cell repertoires in COVID-19. Sequencing used immunoSEQ multiplex PCR; TCRdb keeps in-frame clones, though not all of them. This sample has around 130,000 clones, with more than 80% found just once. Sequenced: peripheral blood. These receptors were obtained from a woman aged 55-69 years with acute or convalescent COVID-19.

CDR3 in DNA: TGTGCCTGGACCCCCTGGACAGGGGGGACCGGGGAGCTGTTTTTT. It codes for CAWTPWTGGTGELFF. The rearrangement uses TRBV30 and TRBJ2-2, with 10 bases fitting TRBD1. Germline loops: CDR1 GTSNPN, CDR2 SVGIG (reference sequence). The CDR3 has 15 amino acids. The V gene end was trimmed by 4 bases and the J gene end by 5 bases; junction bases not matched to a gene: 7.

CDR3 sequence: CASSSRGQVEREAFF. The CDR3 DNA reads as TGTGCCAGCAGCTCCCGCGGACAGGTTGAGAGGGAAGCTTTCTTT. The chain uses TRBV7-9 and TRBJ1-1, with TRBD1 matching 7 bases. Unmatched junction bases numbered 13, after V lost 4 bases and J lost 8 bases. Looked up from germline, CDR1 is SEHNR and CDR2 is FQNEAQ (reference sequence). The CDR3 has 15 amino acids.

This clone was found a few times. The CDR3 DNA sequence: TGTGCCAGCAGCCAAGATGTTGGAGGGGCCGCAGGCTATGGCTACACCTTC. Residues: CASSQDVGGAAGYGYTF. The genes are TRBV3-1 (or the pseudogene TRBV3-2) and TRBJ1-2, with TRBD1 as a possible D gene (5 bases). The CDR3 has 17 amino acids. The germline CDR1 and CDR2 sequences are LGHDT and YNNKEL (reference sequence). The ends were cut back, 0 bases at V and 4 bases at J, with 18 bases in the middle.

V gene TRBV4-1 combines with J gene TRBJ1-2; 8 bases are a match to TRBD1. Trimming took 1 base from V and 2 from J; bases not matched to a gene: 3. Germline V gene data show CDR1 as MGHRA and CDR2 as YSYEKL. This CDR3 contains 15 residues. CDR3 amino acids: CASSQGQGTNYGYTF. The DNA of the CDR3 is TGCGCCAGCAGCCAAGGACAGGGGACGAACTATGGCTACACCTTC.

V and J are TRBV30 and TRBJ1-5; maybe TRBD1 (5 bases). V was clipped by 1 base and J by 7 bases, with 23 bases between them. This CDR3 comprises 17 residues. Germline V gene data show CDR1 as GTSNPN and CDR2 as SVGIG (reference sequence). The CDR3 spells CAWSGAQSGPGRQPQHF. The CDR3, as DNA: TGTGCCTGGAGTGGAGCACAATCGGGGCCGGGGAGGCAGCCCCAGCATTTT.

The rearrangement links TRBV4-1 to TRBJ2-7, with TRBD2 identical over 8 bases. The germline V gene encodes CDR1 MGHRA and CDR2 YSYEKL. The CDR3 runs 19 residues. Trimming removed 0 bases from V and 0 bases from J; junction bases left unmatched: 13. The CDR3 is CASSQDIILAGSSSYEQYF. In DNA form, the CDR3 reads TGCGCCAGCAGCCAAGATATCATATTAGCGGGGTCAAGCTCCTACGAGCAGTACTTC.

With respect to this clone: Relative to the germline gene, one junction end is altered; a read error may explain this. The rearrangement uses TRBV28 and TRBJ1-2; TRBD1 matches at 10 bases. Germline CDR1 is MDHEN and CDR2 is SYDVKM. The CDR3 runs to 15 residues. The CDR3 coding sequence is TGTGCCAGTAGTTACGGGACAGGGGCTAACTATGGCTACACCTTC. Encoded protein: CASSYGTGANYGYTF.

This chain uses TRBV29-1 with TRBJ2-2, with TRBD1 matching over 7 bases. V gave up 7 bases and J gave up 6 bases; unmatched junction bases: 5. Germline CDR1 and CDR2: SQVTM and ANQGSEA. CDR3 length: 12 residues. DNA for the CDR3: TGCAGCGCCGGACAGGCGGCCGGGGAGCTGTTTTTT. It yields the protein CSAGQAAGELFF.

The chain combines TRBV24-1 with TRBJ1-6; D ambiguous. The CDR3 extends over 12 amino acids. CDR1 is KGHDR, CDR2 SFDVKD, per germline. Trimming removed 4 bases from V and 6 bases from J, with 3 bases in between. CDR3 residues: CATSDSNSPLHF. The CDR3 DNA is TGTGCCACCAGTGACTCTAATTCACCCCTCCACTTT.

The J gene is TRBJ1-2, the V gene TRBV30; D is possibly TRBD1 (6 bases). CDR3 size: 12 residues. Germline CDR1 reads GTSNPN; CDR2 reads SVGIG (reference sequence). The V and J ends lost 7 bases and 8 bases respectively, with 17 bases between them. The CDR3 here is CASWGGAGGYTF. The CDR3 nucleotides are TGTGCCTCCTGGGGGGGGGCGGGAGGCTACACCTTC.

This clone has more than one count but fewer than ten. The chain joins TRBV29-1 to TRBJ2-3; maybe TRBD2 (6 bases). The CDR3 length is 13 residues. Germline-derived CDR1 and CDR2 are SQVTM and ANQGSEA. V was clipped by 7 bases and J by 5 bases, with 16 bases between them. The CDR3 DNA reads as TGCAGCGCCCGGGACTCCAGGAGAGATACGCAGTATTTT. It is translated as CSARDSRRDTQYF.

The gene calls are TRBV2 and TRBJ2-3; perhaps TRBD1 as D (6 bases). The germline V and J ends were trimmed by 4 bases and 6 bases, with 11 bases remaining between them. Germline lookup yields CDR1 SNHLY and CDR2 FYNNEI. This CDR3 comprises 13 residues. The CDR3 DNA reads TGTGCCAGCAGTGGACAGGCCCGTGATACGCAGTATTTT. It translates to CASSGQARDTQYF.

The CDR3 reads CASSLAVANTEAFF. The CDR3 coding sequence is TGCGCCAGCAGCTTGGCCGTAGCGAACACTGAAGCTTTCTTT. The chain is built from TRBV5-1 and TRBJ1-1; D gene uncertain. In germline, CDR1 is SGHRS, CDR2 YFSETQ. This CDR3 is 14 amino acids long. Trimming shortened V by 0 bases and J by 1 base, and 7 bases separated the two germline ends.

This chain links TRBV5-1 with TRBJ2-3; TRBD2 might be the D (6 bases). Per the germline V gene, CDR1 is SGHRS and CDR2 is YFSETQ. Trimming shortened V by 7 bases and J by 2 bases, and 14 bases separated the two germline ends. The CDR3 has 14 amino acids. The CDR3 sequence is CASSPGLPTDTQYF. The CDR3 coding sequence is TGCGCCAGCTCCCCGGGACTTCCCACAGATACGCAGTATTTT.

The chain combines TRBV27 with TRBJ2-3; TRBD1 might be the D (6 bases). Germline V gene sequence: CDR1 MNHEY, CDR2 SMNVEV (reference sequence). The length of the CDR3 is 14 residues. V lost 7 bases and J 2 bases, leaving 13 bases between the germline ends. CDR3 in amino acids: CASIGGPSTDTQYF. The CDR3 DNA reads TGTGCCAGCATAGGGGGACCTTCCACAGATACGCAGTATTTT.

Only one count was recorded for this clone. The chain carries TRBV3-1 (or the pseudogene TRBV3-2) and TRBJ1-1; 8 bases map to TRBD1. Unmatched junction bases numbered 8, after V lost 7 bases and J lost 4 bases. Germline V gene data show CDR1 as LGHDT and CDR2 as YNNKEL (reference sequence). The CDR3 spans 14 residues. In nucleotides, the CDR3 is TGTGCCAGCACGCGGCAGGGGGCTAGCACTGAAGCTTTCTTT. Protein sequence: CASTRQGASTEAFF.

CDR3 in amino acids: CASSLVRQGLLYV. CDR3 DNA: TGTGCCAGCAGCTTAGTCAGACAGGGGCTATTGTACGTC. The chain is built from TRBV11-2 and TRBJ2-7, with 8 bases identical to TRBD1. Germline CDR1 reads SGHAT; CDR2 reads FQNNGV. The CDR3 sequence is 13 residues long. V was clipped by 1 base and J by 12 bases; unmatched bases: 8.

The rearrangement links TRBV5-1 to TRBJ2-7, with 9 bases identical to TRBD1. CDR3 length equals 15 residues. CDR1 is SGHRS, CDR2 YFSETQ, per germline. Unmatched junction bases numbered 7, after V lost 4 bases and J lost 2 bases. The CDR3 here is CASSTGQGRTYEQYF. The DNA of the CDR3 is TGCGCCAGCAGCACAGGACAGGGGCGAACCTACGAGCAGTACTTC. The entire variable domain, with the rest obtained from reference TRBV5-1 and TRBJ2-7, is as follows: KAGVTQTPRYLIKTRGQQVTLSCSPISGHRSVSWYQQTPGQGLQFLFEYFSETQRNKGNFPGRFSGRQFSNSRSEMNVSTLELGDSALYLCASSTGQGRTYEQYFGPGTRLTVT.

The count of this clone is one. J is TRBJ2-3 and V is TRBV2; 8 nucleotides match TRBD2. CDR1 and CDR2 from the germline V gene are SNHLY and FYNNEI. The CDR3 has 16 amino acids. V gave up 8 bases and J gave up 2 bases; unmatched junction bases: 12. CDR3 region: CASRGGGRPNTDTQYF. In DNA, the CDR3 is TGTGCCAGCCGGGGGGGTGGCAGACCCAACACAGATACGCAGTATTTT.

The chain employs TRBV19 and TRBJ2-4, with a weak D call TRBD1 (5 bases). Germline loops: CDR1 LNHDA, CDR2 SQIVND (reference sequence). The length of the CDR3 is 13 residues. The ends were cut back, 4 bases at V and 8 bases at J, with 12 bases in the middle. This CDR3 is CASSTRQTDIQYF. The CDR3 DNA is TGTGCCAGTAGTACCAGACAGACCGACATTCAGTACTTC.

A word on this clone: An end of the junction does not agree with germline; a read error may underlie this. The chain recombines TRBV7-9 with TRBJ2-6, with D perhaps TRBD1 (6 bases). Germline loops: CDR1 SEHNR, CDR2 FQNEAQ (reference sequence). CDR3 length equals 17 residues. The CDR3 nucleotides read TGTGCCAACAGCTACAGGGCCCTCGCGGGTGGGGCCAACGTCCTGACTTTC. Its translation: CANSYRALAGGANVLTF.

This chain joins TRBV29-1 and TRBJ1-2; 8 positions match TRBD1. This CDR3 has 13 residues. Looked up from germline, CDR1 is SQVTM and CDR2 is ANQGSEA. V lost 1 base to trimming and J lost 5 bases; unmatched junction nucleotides: 3. The chain's CDR3 is CSVEVQGGYGYTF. The CDR3 bases are TGCAGCGTTGAAGTACAGGGGGGGTATGGCTACACCTTC.

This clone has more than one count but fewer than ten. The rearrangement uses TRBV6-5 and TRBJ1-6; TRBD1 might be the D (6 bases). Per germline, CDR1 MNHEY and CDR2 SVGAGI. CDR3 size: 13 residues. The V and J ends lost 10 bases and 7 bases respectively, with 14 bases between them. The CDR3 sequence: CATIPGHNSPLHF. Here the CDR3 DNA reads TGTGCCACCATTCCGGGACACAATTCACCCCTCCACTTT.

The rearrangement uses TRBV18 and TRBJ1-1; 7 nucleotides agree with TRBD1. The CDR3 covers 14 residues. V was pared by 1 base and J by 1 base, with 0 bases of the junction left unmatched. CDR1 and CDR2 from the germline V gene are KGHSH and LQKENI. This CDR3 is CASSPQGANTEAFF. The DNA for the CDR3 is TGTGCCAGCTCACCACAGGGGGCGAACACTGAAGCTTTCTTT.

The chain carries TRBV9 and TRBJ2-1; a possible D gene is TRBD2 (6 bases). Trimming took off 0 bases at V and 6 bases at J, with 7 bases between the two ends. Germline loops: CDR1 SGDLS, CDR2 YYNGEE. This CDR3 is built from 13 residues. Here the CDR3 reads CASSVGTINEQFF. DNA for the CDR3: TGTGCCAGCAGCGTAGGGACTATCAATGAGCAGTTCTTC.